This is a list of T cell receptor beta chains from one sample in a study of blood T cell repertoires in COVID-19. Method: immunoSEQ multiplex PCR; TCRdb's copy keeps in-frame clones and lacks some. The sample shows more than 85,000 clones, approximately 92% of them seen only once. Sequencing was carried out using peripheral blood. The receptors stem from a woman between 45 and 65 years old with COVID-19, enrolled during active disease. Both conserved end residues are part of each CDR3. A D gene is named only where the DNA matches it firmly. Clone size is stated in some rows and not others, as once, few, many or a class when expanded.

CDR3 DNA: TGTGCCAGCAGCCAAGAGGGACTAGCGGGGGGCAACAAAAACATTCAGTACTTC
CDR3 protein: CASSQEGLAGGNKNIQYF
V gene: TRBV4-2
CDR3 length: 18
J gene: TRBJ2-4
D gene: TRBD2
clone size: .

CDR3 DNA: TGTGCCTGGAGTAACGGGGACACTGAAGCTTTCTTT
CDR3 protein: CAWSNGDTEAFF
V gene: TRBV30
CDR3 length: 12
J gene: TRBJ1-1
D gene: .
clone size: .

CDR3 DNA: TGCGCCAGCAGCTTCCCCGATAGAGGAATACAGGGAATAAGCACAGATACGCAGTATTTT
CDR3 protein: CASSFPDRGIQGISTDTQYF
V gene: TRBV5-1
CDR3 length: 20
J gene: TRBJ2-3
D gene: .
clone size: .

CDR3 DNA: TGTGCCAGCAGCGTAGAGATTGGGGAGGGCTACGAGCAGTACTTC
CDR3 protein: CASSVEIGEGYEQYF
V gene: TRBV9
CDR3 length: 15
J gene: TRBJ2-7
D gene: TRBD2
clone size: .

CDR3 DNA: TGTGCCAGTAGTTCTAGAGGGGGACAGGGTTTGGACAATCAGCCCCAGCATTTT
CDR3 protein: CASSSRGGQGLDNQPQHF
V gene: TRBV19
CDR3 length: 18
J gene: TRBJ1-5
D gene: TRBD1
clone size: few

CDR3 DNA: TGTGCCAGCAGCTCCCTAGGCACAGATACGCAGTATTTT
CDR3 protein: CASSSLGTDTQYF
V gene: TRBV7-2
CDR3 length: 13
J gene: TRBJ2-3
D gene: .
clone size: .

CDR3 DNA: TGTGCCAGCAGTACTGACAGGGGGAACACTGAAGCTTTCTTT
CDR3 protein: CASSTDRGNTEAFF
V gene: TRBV6-5
CDR3 length: 14
J gene: TRBJ1-1
D gene: TRBD1
clone size: .

CDR3 DNA: TGTGCCAGCAGTGAACCGGGACTAGGCGCCGGGGAGCTGTTTTTT
CDR3 protein: CASSEPGLGAGELFF
V gene: TRBV6-1
CDR3 length: 15
J gene: TRBJ2-2
D gene: TRBD2
clone size: .

CDR3 DNA: TGCGCCAGCAGCCAAGACCGGGGTGTGGTAGGTGGCTACACCTTC
CDR3 protein: CASSQDRGVVGGYTF
V gene: TRBV4-3
CDR3 length: 15
J gene: TRBJ1-2
D gene: .
clone size: .

CDR3 DNA: TGTGCCAGCAGTCGACAGGGAAAACCAGGACAGCCCCAGCATTTT
CDR3 protein: CASSRQGKPGQPQHF
V gene: TRBV28
CDR3 length: 15
J gene: TRBJ1-5
D gene: TRBD1
clone size: .

CDR3 DNA: TGTGCCTGGGGAGGGCTGAACACTGAAGCTTTCTTT
CDR3 protein: CAWGGLNTEAFF
V gene: TRBV30
CDR3 length: 12
J gene: TRBJ1-1
D gene: .
clone size: .

CDR3 DNA: TGCGCCAGCAGCTTCGACAGGGGGCTGCCCTATGGCTACACCTTC
CDR3 protein: CASSFDRGLPYGYTF
V gene: TRBV5-1
CDR3 length: 15
J gene: TRBJ1-2
D gene: TRBD1
clone size: .

CDR3 DNA: TGTGCCAGCAGTGATTTGAGGGTAAGGAATAATTCACCCCTCCACTTT
CDR3 protein: CASSDLRVRNNSPLHF
V gene: TRBV25-1
CDR3 length: 16
J gene: TRBJ1-6
D gene: .
clone size: few

CDR3 DNA: TGTGCCAGCAGCTCAAGGGTAGCGGGGGGCCAGGAGACCCAGTACTTC
CDR3 protein: CASSSRVAGGQETQYF
V gene: TRBV11-2
CDR3 length: 16
J gene: TRBJ2-5
D gene: TRBD2
clone size: .

CDR3 DNA: TGTGCCAGCAGCCCCGGGGGGACCGGGGAGCTGTTTTTT
CDR3 protein: CASSPGGTGELFF
V gene: TRBV7-6
CDR3 length: 13
J gene: TRBJ2-2
D gene: TRBD2
clone size: .

CDR3 DNA: TGTGCCACCAGTGAGCCGGGAGGAGGCAATCAGCCCCAGCATTTT
CDR3 protein: CATSEPGGGNQPQHF
V gene: TRBV24-1
CDR3 length: 15
J gene: TRBJ1-5
D gene: .
clone size: .

CDR3 DNA: TGTGCCAGCAGCCGGGGAGTAGCGGGGTACAATGAGCAGTTCTTC
CDR3 protein: CASSRGVAGYNEQFF
V gene: TRBV11-3
CDR3 length: 15
J gene: TRBJ2-1
D gene: TRBD2
clone size: .

CDR3 DNA: TGTGCCGCGAGGACAGGGCCGAACACCGGGGAGCTGTTTTTT
CDR3 protein: CAARTGPNTGELFF
V gene: TRBV24-1
CDR3 length: 14
J gene: TRBJ2-2
D gene: TRBD1
clone size: .

CDR3 DNA: TGTGCCAGCAGCTTGGGTTTAGGCGGAGGTAGGACAGATACGCAGTATTTT
CDR3 protein: CASSLGLGGGRTDTQYF
V gene: TRBV5-4
CDR3 length: 17
J gene: TRBJ2-3
D gene: .
clone size: once

CDR3 DNA: TGTGCCTGGGGTAGAACAGGGGGCGAAGAGACCCAGTACTTC
CDR3 protein: CAWGRTGGEETQYF
V gene: TRBV30
CDR3 length: 14
J gene: TRBJ2-5
D gene: TRBD1
clone size: .

CDR3 DNA: TGTGCCAGCAGTGAATTCGGGTCCGGGACAATTTATGGCTACACCTTC
CDR3 protein: CASSEFGSGTIYGYTF
V gene: TRBV2
CDR3 length: 16
J gene: TRBJ1-2
D gene: .
clone size: .

CDR3 DNA: TGTGCCTGGAGCGAAGACGGGGATCAGCCCCAGCATTTT
CDR3 protein: CAWSEDGDQPQHF
V gene: TRBV30
CDR3 length: 13
J gene: TRBJ1-5
D gene: .
clone size: .

CDR3 DNA: TGTGCCAGCAGCTTTGGACGGGAAAATTCACCCCTCCACTTT
CDR3 protein: CASSFGRENSPLHF
V gene: TRBV5-6
CDR3 length: 14
J gene: TRBJ1-6
D gene: .
clone size: once